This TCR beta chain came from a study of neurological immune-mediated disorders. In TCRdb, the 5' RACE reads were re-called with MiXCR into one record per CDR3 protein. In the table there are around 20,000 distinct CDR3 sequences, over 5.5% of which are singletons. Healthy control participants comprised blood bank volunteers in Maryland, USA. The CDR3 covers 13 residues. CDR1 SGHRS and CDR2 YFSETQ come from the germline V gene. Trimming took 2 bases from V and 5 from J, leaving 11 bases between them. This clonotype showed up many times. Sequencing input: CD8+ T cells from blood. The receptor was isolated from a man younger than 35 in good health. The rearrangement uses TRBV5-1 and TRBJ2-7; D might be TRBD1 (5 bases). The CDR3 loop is CASSFSGSDEQYF. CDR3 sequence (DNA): TGCGCCAGCAGCTTCTCAGGGTCCGACGAGCAGTACTTC.